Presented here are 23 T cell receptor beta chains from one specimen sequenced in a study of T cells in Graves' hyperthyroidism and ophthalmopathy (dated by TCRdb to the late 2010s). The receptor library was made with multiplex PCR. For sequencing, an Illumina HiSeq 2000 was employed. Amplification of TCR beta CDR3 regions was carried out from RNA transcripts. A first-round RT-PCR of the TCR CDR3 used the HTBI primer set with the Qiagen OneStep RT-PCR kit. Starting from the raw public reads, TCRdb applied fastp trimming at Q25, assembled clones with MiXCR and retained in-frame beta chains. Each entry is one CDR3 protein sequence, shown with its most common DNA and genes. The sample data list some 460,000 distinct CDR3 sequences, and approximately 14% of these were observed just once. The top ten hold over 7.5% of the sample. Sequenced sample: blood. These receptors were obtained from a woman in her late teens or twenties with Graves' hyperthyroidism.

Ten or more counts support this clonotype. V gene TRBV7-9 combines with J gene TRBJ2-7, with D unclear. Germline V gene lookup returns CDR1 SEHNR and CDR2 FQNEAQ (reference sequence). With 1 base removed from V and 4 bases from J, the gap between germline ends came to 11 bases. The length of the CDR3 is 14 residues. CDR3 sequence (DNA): TGTGCCAGCAGCTTAGACGGAGAGCTTTACGAGCAGTACTTC. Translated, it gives CASSLDGELYEQYF. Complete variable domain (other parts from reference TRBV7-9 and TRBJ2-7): DTGVSQNPRHKITKRGQNVTFRCDPISEHNRLYWYRQTLGQGPEFLTYFQNEAQLEKSRLLSDRFSAERPKGSFSTLEIQRTEQGDSAMYLCASSLDGELYEQYFGPGTRLTVT.

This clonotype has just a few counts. This CDR3 is CAISGNSGANVLTF. CDR3 in DNA: TGTGCCATCAGCGGGAACTCTGGGGCCAACGTCCTGACTTTC. The V gene is TRBV10-3, the J gene TRBJ2-6, with a tentative D call TRBD2 (5 bases). With 6 bases removed from V and 0 bases from J, the gap between germline ends came to 6 bases. Germline values: CDR1 ENHRY, CDR2 SYGVKD. The CDR3 extends over 14 amino acids.

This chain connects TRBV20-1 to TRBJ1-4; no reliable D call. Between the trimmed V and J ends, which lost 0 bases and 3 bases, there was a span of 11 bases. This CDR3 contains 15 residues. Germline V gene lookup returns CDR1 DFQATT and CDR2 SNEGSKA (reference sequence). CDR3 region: CSARDTPWANEKLFF. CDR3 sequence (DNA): TGCAGTGCTAGAGACACCCCTTGGGCTAATGAAAAACTGTTTTTT.

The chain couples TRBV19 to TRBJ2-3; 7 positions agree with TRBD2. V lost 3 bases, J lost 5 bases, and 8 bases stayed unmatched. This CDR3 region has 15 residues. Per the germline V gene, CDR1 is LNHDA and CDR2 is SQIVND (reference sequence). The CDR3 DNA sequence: TGTGCCAGTAGTATGGAGGCGGGAGTAATAGATACGCAGTATTTT. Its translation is CASSMEAGVIDTQYF.

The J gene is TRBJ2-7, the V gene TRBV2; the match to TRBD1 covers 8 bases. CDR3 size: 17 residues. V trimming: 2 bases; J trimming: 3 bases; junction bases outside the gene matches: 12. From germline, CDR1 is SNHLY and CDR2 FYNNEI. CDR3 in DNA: TGTGCCAGCAGTGAACCGAGACCGGGACAGGATTACTACGAGCAGTACTTC. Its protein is CASSEPRPGQDYYEQYF.

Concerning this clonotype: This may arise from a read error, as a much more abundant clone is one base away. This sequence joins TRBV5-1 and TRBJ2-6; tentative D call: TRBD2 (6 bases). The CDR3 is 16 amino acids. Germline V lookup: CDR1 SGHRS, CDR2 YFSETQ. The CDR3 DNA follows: TGCGCCAGCAAGGAGGGTTCAAGCTCTGGGGCCAACGTCCTGGCTTTC. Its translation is CASKEGSSSGANVLAF.

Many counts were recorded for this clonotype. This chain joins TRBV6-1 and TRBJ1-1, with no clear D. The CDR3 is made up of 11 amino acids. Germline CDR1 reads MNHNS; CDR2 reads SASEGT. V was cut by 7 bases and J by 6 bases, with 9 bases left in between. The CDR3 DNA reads TGTGCCAGCACAAGGAATGCTGAAGCTTTCTTT. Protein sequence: CASTRNAEAFF.

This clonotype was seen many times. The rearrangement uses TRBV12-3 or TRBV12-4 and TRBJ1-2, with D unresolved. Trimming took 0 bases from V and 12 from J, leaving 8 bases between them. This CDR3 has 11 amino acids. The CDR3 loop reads CASSLAGFDTF. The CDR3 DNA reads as TGTGCCAGCAGTTTAGCAGGATTTGACACCTTC.

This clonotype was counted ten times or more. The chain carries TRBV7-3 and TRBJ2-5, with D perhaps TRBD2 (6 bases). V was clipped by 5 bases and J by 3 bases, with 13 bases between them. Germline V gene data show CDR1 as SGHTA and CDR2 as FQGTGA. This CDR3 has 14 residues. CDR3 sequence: CASSPPGEEETQYF. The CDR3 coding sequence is TGTGCCAGCAGCCCACCGGGGGAGGAAGAGACCCAGTACTTC.

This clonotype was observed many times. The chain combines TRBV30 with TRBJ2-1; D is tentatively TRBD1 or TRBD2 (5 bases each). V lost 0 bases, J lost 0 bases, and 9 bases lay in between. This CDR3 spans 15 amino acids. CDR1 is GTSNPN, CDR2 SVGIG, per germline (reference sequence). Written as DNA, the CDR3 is TGTGCCTGGAGTGTGGAGGACACCTCCTACAATGAGCAGTTCTTC. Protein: CAWSVEDTSYNEQFF. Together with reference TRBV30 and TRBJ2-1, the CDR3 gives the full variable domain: SQTIHQWPATLVQPVGSPLSLECTVEGTSNPNLYWYRQAAGRGLQLLFYSVGIGQISSEVPQNLSASRPQDRQFILSSKKLLLSDSGFYLCAWSVEDTSYNEQFFGPGTRLTVL.

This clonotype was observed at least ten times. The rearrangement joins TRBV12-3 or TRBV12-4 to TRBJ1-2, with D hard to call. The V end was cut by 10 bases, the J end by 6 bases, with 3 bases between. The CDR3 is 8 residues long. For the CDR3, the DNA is TGTGCCACCGATGGCTACACCTTC. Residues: CATDGYTF.

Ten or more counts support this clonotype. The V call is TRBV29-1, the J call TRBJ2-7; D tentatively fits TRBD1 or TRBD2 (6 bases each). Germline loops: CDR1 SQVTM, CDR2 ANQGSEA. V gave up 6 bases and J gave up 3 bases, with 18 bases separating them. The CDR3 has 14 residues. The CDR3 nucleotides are TGCAGCGTAACCAGATGGGGGGCGAGCTACGAGCAGTACTTC. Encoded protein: CSVTRWGASYEQYF.

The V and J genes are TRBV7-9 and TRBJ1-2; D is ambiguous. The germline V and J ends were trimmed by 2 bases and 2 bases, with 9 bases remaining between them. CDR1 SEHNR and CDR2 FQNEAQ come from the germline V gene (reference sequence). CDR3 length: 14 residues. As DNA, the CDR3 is TGTGCCAGCAGCTTAACACACGGGAACTATGGCTACACCTTC. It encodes CASSLTHGNYGYTF.

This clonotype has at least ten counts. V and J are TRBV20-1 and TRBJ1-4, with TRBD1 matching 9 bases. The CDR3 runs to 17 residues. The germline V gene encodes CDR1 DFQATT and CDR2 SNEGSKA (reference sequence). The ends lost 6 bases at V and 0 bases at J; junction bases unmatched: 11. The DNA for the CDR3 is TGCAGTGCCCCCGGGACAGGGAGATCGACAACTAATGAAAAACTGTTTTTT. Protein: CSAPGTGRSTTNEKLFF.

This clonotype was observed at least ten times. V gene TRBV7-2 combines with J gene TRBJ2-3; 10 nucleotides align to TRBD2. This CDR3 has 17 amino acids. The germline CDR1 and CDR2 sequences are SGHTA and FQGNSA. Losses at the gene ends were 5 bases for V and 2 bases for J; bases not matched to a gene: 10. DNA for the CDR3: TGTGCCAGCAGCGAAGCGGGGGGGGGCCCCTACACAGATACGCAGTATTTT. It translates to CASSEAGGGPYTDTQYF.

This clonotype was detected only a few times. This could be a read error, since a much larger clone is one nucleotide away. The CDR3 sequence is CASSSGTSGLLEQFF. The CDR3 bases are TGTGCCAGCAGCTCCGGGACTAGCGGACTCCTCGAGCAGTTCTTC. The chain joins TRBV7-9 to TRBJ2-1; 11 bases are a match to TRBD2. The length of the CDR3 is 15 residues. The germline CDR1 and CDR2 sequences are SEHNR and FQNEAQ (reference sequence). V dropped 4 bases and J dropped 10; count of bases not matched to a gene: 9.

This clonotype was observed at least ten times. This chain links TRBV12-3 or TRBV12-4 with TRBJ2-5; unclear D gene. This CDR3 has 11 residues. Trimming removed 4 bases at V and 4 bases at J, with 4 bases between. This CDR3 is CASSYIETQYF. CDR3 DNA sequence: TGTGCCAGCAGTTACATAGAGACCCAGTACTTC.

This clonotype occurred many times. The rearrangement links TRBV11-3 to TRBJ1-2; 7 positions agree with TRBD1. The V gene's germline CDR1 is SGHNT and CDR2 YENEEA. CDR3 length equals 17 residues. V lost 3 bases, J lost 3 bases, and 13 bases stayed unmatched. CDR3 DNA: TGTGCCAGCAGCTTCGCCGGGACAGACTCAACGGACTATGGCTACACCTTC. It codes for CASSFAGTDSTDYGYTF.

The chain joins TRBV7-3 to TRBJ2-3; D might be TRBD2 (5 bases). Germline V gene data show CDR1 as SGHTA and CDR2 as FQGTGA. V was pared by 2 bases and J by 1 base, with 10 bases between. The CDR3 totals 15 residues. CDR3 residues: CASSLVRVGTDTQYF. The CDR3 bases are TGTGCCAGCAGCTTAGTGCGGGTAGGCACAGATACGCAGTATTTT.

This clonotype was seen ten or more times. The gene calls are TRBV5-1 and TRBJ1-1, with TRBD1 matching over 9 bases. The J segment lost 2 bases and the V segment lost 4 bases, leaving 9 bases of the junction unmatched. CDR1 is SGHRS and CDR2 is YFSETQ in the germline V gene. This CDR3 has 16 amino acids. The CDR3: CASSILGTGRNTEAFF. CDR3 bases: TGCGCCAGCAGCATCCTCGGGACAGGGAGAAACACTGAAGCTTTCTTT.

In nucleotides, the CDR3 is TGTGCCAGCAGCCAAGATGAGGCTAGCGGGAGGGCCTTGTTCTTC. It specifies CASSQDEASGRALFF. The V and J genes are TRBV3-1 and TRBJ2-1; 12 bases are a match to TRBD2. After removal of 0 bases from V and 15 bases from J, the junction contained 9 bases not matched to a gene. The CDR3 runs 15 residues. Per the germline V gene, CDR1 is LGHDT and CDR2 is YNNKEL (reference sequence).

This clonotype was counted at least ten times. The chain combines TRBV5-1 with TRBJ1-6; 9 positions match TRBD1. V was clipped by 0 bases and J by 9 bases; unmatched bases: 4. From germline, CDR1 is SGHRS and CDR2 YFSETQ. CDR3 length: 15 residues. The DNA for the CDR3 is TGCGCCAGCAGCTTGGCCGGGACAGGGCGTTCACCCCTCCACTTT. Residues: CASSLAGTGRSPLHF. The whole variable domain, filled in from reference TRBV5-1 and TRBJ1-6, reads KAGVTQTPRYLIKTRGQQVTLSCSPISGHRSVSWYQQTPGQGLQFLFEYFSETQRNKGNFPGRFSGRQFSNSRSEMNVSTLELGDSALYLCASSLAGTGRSPLHFGNGTRLTVT.

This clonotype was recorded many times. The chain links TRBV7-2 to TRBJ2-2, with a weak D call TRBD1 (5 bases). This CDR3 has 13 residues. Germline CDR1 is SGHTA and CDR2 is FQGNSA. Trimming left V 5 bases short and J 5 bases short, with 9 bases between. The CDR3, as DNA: TGTGCCAGCAGCATCCAGGGAACCGGGGAGCTGTTTTTT. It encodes CASSIQGTGELFF.